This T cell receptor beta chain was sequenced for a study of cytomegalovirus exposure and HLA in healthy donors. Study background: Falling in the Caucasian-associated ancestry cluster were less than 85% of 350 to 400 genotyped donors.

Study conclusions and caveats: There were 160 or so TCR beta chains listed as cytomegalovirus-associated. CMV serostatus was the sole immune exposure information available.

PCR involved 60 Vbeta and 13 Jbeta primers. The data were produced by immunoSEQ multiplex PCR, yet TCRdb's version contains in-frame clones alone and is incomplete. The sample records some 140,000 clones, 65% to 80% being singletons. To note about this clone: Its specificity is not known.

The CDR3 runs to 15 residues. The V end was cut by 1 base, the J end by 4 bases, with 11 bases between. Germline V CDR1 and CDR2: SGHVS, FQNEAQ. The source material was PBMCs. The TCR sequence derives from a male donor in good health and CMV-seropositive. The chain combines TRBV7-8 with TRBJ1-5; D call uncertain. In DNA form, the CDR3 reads TGTGCCAGCAGCTTAGTCGTCACGGGGAATCAGCCCCAGCATTTT. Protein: CASSLVVTGNQPQHF.